What follows are 9 T cell receptor beta chains derived from one specimen sequenced in a study of CXCR3 chemokines and chemotherapy response in bladder cancer. TCRdb passed the PCR reads through MiXCR, listing each CDR3 protein once. Of around 5,000 distinct CDR3 sequences in the sample, roughly 14% were seen once. The specimen was taken from a patient whose treatment included neoadjuvant chemotherapy. The receptors stem from a human donor with bladder cancer that responded to neoadjuvant chemotherapy.

This clonotype has a count of ten or more. V is TRBV6-2 or TRBV6-3 and J is TRBJ2-7; 7 bases align to TRBD1. The germline V gene encodes CDR1 MNHEY and CDR2 SVGEGT. V lost 5 bases to trimming and J lost 6 bases; unmatched junction nucleotides: 10. This CDR3 is built from 14 residues. The CDR3 spells CASSDRAKGTEQYF. The CDR3 coding sequence is TGTGCCAGCAGTGACAGGGCAAAGGGGACCGAGCAGTACTTC.

The V gene is TRBV6-1, the J gene TRBJ2-1; TRBD1 or TRBD2 may be the D gene (6 bases each). V shed 6 bases and J shed 7 bases, with 13 bases lying between them. The CDR3 is 13 residues long. The germline CDR1 and CDR2 sequences are MNHNS and SASEGT. CDR3 region: CASRPGAGNEQFF. The CDR3 region has the DNA TGTGCCAGCAGACCGGGGGCGGGTAATGAGCAGTTCTTC.

This clonotype was observed many times. The CDR3: CSATKLAGSTDTQYF. The CDR3 DNA sequence: TGCAGTGCTACAAAACTAGCGGGAAGCACAGATACGCAGTATTTT. This chain joins TRBV20-1 and TRBJ2-3, with 10 bases fitting TRBD2. This CDR3 contains 15 residues. The V and J ends lost 4 bases and 0 bases, in that order; junction bases with no gene match: 4. From germline, CDR1 is DFQATT and CDR2 SNEGSKA (reference sequence).

By sample share, this clonotype is large. V is TRBV6-6 and J is TRBJ2-3, with a weak D call TRBD1 (5 bases). V shed 5 bases and J shed 7 bases, with 13 bases lying between them. This CDR3 region has 13 residues. Germline V CDR1 and CDR2: MNHNY, SVGAGI (reference sequence). The CDR3 nucleotides are TGTGCCAGCAGTCTACGACAGAGGAATACGCAGTATTTT. This encodes CASSLRQRNTQYF.

The CDR3 DNA reads TGTGCCTGGACCTCGGCTGGGACAGGGGGCGCCGGAGGCTACACCTTC. Its protein product is CAWTSAGTGGAGGYTF. The chain employs TRBV30 and TRBJ1-2; 12 bases fit TRBD1. The CDR3 length is 16 residues. The J segment lost 8 bases and the V segment lost 4 bases, leaving 14 bases of the junction unmatched. Germline CDR1 GTSNPN, CDR2 SVGIG (reference sequence).

This clonotype was counted many times. The rearrangement joins TRBV6-1 to TRBJ2-3; a weak D match, TRBD2 (6 bases). The germline V gene has CDR1 MNHNS and CDR2 SASEGT. Trimming took 5 bases from V and 1 from J, leaving 13 bases between them. This CDR3 contains 15 residues. In DNA, the CDR3 is TGTGCCAGCAGTAGACTAGAAAGGGGCACAGATACGCAGTATTTT. Protein sequence: CASSRLERGTDTQYF.

This clonotype was picked up many times. The genes are TRBV7-9 and TRBJ2-7; 7 bases line up with TRBD2. This CDR3 contains 15 residues. Germline CDR1 SEHNR, CDR2 FQNEAQ (reference sequence). With V trimmed by 3 bases and J by 0 bases, 5 bases remained unmatched. The CDR3 is CASSFRAGNSYEQYF. In DNA, the CDR3 is TGTGCCAGCAGCTTCCGAGCGGGGAACTCCTACGAGCAGTACTTC. The full variable domain, its missing parts supplied by reference TRBV7-9 and TRBJ2-7, is DTGVSQNPRHKITKRGQNVTFRCDPISEHNRLYWYRQTLGQGPEFLTYFQNEAQLEKSRLLSDRFSAERPKGSFSTLEIQRTEQGDSAMYLCASSFRAGNSYEQYFGPGTRLTVT.

To note about this clonotype: With only one base between it and a far larger clone, this is likely a read error. The rearrangement links TRBV29-1 to TRBJ2-7, with D perhaps assigned TRBD1 or TRBD2 (5 bases each). CDR3 size: 14 residues. The V gene lost 5 bases and the J gene lost 7 bases, with 21 bases spanning the gap. Germline V CDR1 and CDR2: SQVTM, ANQGSEA. As DNA, the CDR3 is TGCAGCGTTCATGGGGGAAAAGGTTTTAATGAGCAGTACTTC. Encoded protein: CSVHGGKGFNEQYF.

This clonotype is medium-sized (0.01 to 0.1%) within its sample. The rearrangement uses TRBV19 and TRBJ1-1, with TRBD1 matching 10 bases. CDR3 length equals 17 residues. V lost 3 bases to trimming and J lost 5 bases; unmatched junction nucleotides: 12. Germline V CDR1 and CDR2: LNHDA, SQIVND (reference sequence). CDR3 nucleotides: TGTGCCAGTAGTATGGGTGGTGGACCGGGACAGGGGACTGAAGCTTTCTTT. It specifies CASSMGGGPGQGTEAFF.